A selection of T cell receptor beta chains follows, all from one sample in a study of blood T cell repertoires in COVID-19. The table came from immunoSEQ multiplex PCR; TCRdb's copy has only in-frame clones and leaves some out. The data contain about 90,000 clones, approximately 92% of them singletons. Sample: peripheral blood. The origin of the receptors is a woman aged 60-70 years with active COVID-19. CDR3s include the opening cysteine and the closing phenylalanine or tryptophan. A D gene is named only where the DNA matches it firmly. The size field is filled for only some rows; it gives once, few, many or a size class.

TRBJ1-4	few	-	TRBV6-1	CASSESLGAAEKLFF	TGTGCCAGCAGTGAAAGTCTGGGGGCGGCTGAAAAACTGTTTTTT
TRBJ1-6	-	TRBD1	TRBV6-2/TRBV6-3	CASSLDLGQGGNSPLHF	TGTGCCAGCAGCCTCGACCTCGGACAGGGAGGGAATTCACCCCTCCACTTT
TRBJ2-5	once	-	TRBV4-1	CASSQGLRLGTQYF	TGCGCCAGCAGCCAGGGACTGCGATTGGGGACCCAGTACTTC
TRBJ2-7	-	-	TRBV28	CASSSGDVYEQYF	TGTGCCAGCAGTTCAGGGGACGTCTACGAGCAGTACTTC
TRBJ2-1	-	TRBD2	TRBV7-9	CASGTSLPSYNEQFF	TGTGCCAGCGGGACTAGCCTCCCCTCCTACAATGAGCAGTTCTTC
TRBJ2-4	-	TRBD1	TRBV24-1	CATSDSGQWYF	TGTGCCACCAGTGATTCGGGACAGTGGTACTTC
TRBJ2-1	-	TRBD2	TRBV9	CASSVASGGLTYSYNEQFF	TGTGCCAGCAGCGTGGCTAGCGGGGGCCTGACCTATTCCTACAATGAGCAGTTCTTC
TRBJ1-5	-	-	TRBV27	CASSRTGGYSNQPQHF	TGTGCCAGCAGTCGCACGGGGGGGTATAGCAATCAGCCCCAGCATTTT
TRBJ2-7	-	-	TRBV3-1/TRBV3-2	CASSQVLRKGEQYF	TGTGCCAGCAGCCAAGTCTTGCGGAAAGGCGAGCAGTACTTC
TRBJ2-5	-	TRBD2	TRBV30	CAWDGLAQETQYF	TGTGCCTGGGATGGACTAGCGCAAGAGACCCAGTACTTC